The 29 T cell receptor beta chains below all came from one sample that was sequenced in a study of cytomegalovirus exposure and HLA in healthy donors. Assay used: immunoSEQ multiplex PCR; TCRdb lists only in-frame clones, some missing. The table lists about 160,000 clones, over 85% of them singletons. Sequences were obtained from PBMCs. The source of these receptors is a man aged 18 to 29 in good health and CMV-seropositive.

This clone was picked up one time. The CDR3 protein is CASSLWGDSNQPQHF. The DNA for the CDR3 is TGTGCCAGCAGCTTATGGGGGGATAGCAATCAGCCCCAGCATTTT. This chain connects TRBV7-2 to TRBJ1-5, with D possibly matching TRBD1 (5 bases). Per the germline V gene, CDR1 is SGHTA and CDR2 is FQGNSA. V was cut by 2 bases and J by 0 bases, with 8 bases left in between. This CDR3 has 15 amino acids.

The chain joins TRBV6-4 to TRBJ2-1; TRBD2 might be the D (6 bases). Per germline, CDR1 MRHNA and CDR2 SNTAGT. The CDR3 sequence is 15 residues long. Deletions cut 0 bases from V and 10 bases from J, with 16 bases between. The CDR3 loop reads CASSDSSGGTSEQFF. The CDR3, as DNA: TGTGCCAGCAGTGACTCGTCCGGCGGGACCAGCGAGCAGTTCTTC.

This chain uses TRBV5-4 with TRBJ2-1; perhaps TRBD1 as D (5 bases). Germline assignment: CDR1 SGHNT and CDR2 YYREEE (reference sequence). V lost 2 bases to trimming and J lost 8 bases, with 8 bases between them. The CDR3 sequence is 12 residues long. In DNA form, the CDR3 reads TGTGCCAGCAGCTTCAGGGATTATGAGCAGTTCTTC. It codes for CASSFRDYEQFF.

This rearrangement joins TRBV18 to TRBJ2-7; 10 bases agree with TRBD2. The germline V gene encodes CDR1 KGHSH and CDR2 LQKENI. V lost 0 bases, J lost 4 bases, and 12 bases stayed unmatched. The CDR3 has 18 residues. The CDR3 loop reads CASSPPLLTAGGSYEQYF. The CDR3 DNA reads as TGTGCCAGCTCACCACCCCTCCTTACAGCGGGAGGGTCTTACGAGCAGTACTTC.

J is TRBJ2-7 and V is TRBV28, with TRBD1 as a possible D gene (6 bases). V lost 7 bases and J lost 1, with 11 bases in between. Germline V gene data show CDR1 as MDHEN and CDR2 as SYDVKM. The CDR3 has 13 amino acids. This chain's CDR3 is CASKSTGSYEQYF. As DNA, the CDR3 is TGTGCCAGCAAATCTACAGGGTCCTACGAGCAGTACTTC.

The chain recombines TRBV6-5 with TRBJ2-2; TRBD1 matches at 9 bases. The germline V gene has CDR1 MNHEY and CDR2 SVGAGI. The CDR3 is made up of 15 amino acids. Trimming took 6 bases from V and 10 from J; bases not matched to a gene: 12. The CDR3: CASRTGQGVSMELFF. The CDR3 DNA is TGTGCCAGCAGGACGGGACAGGGAGTATCCATGGAGCTGTTTTTT.

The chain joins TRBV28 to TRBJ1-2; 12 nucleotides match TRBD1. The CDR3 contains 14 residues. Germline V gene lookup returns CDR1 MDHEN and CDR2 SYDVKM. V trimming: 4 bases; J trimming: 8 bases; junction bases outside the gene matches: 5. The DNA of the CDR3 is TGTGCCAGCAGTTCCCCAGGGACAGGGGGCGGCTACACCTTC. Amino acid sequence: CASSSPGTGGGYTF.

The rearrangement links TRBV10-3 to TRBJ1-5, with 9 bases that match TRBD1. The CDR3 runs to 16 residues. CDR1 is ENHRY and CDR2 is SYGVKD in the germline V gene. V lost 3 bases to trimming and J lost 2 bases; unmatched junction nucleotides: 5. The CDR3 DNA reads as TGTGCCATCAGTGACCCACAGGGGGCAGGCAATCAGCCCCAGCATTTT. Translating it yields CAISDPQGAGNQPQHF.

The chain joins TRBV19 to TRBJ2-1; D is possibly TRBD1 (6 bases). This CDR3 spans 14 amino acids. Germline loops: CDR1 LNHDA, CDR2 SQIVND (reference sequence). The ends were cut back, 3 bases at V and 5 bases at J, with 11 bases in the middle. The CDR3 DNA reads TGTGCCAGTAGTATCGCCGGACAGAACAATGAGCAGTTCTTC. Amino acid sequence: CASSIAGQNNEQFF.

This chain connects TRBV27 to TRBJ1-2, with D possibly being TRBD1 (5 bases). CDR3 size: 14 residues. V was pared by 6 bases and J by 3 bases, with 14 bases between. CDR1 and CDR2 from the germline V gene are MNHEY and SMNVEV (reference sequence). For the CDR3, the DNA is TGTGCCAGCAGCAGGGTAGGGAAGCACTATGGCTACACCTTC. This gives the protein CASSRVGKHYGYTF.

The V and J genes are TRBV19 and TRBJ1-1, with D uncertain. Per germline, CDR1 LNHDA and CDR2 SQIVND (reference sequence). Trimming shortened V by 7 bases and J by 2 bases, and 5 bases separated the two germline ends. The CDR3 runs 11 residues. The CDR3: CASKINTEAFF. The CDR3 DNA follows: TGTGCCAGTAAAATAAACACTGAAGCTTTCTTT.

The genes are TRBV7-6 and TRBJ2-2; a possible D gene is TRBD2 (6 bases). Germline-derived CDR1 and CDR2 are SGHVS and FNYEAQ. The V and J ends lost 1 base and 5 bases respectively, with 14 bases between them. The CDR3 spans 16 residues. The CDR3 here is CASSLVRGLATGELFF. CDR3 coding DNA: TGTGCCAGCAGCTTAGTGAGGGGACTGGCAACCGGGGAGCTGTTTTTT.

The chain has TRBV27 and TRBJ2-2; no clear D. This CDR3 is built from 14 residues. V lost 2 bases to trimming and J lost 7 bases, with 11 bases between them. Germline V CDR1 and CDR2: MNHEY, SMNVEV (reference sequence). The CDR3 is CASSLRLEIGELFF. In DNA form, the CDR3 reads TGTGCCAGCAGTTTACGTCTAGAAATCGGGGAGCTGTTTTTT.

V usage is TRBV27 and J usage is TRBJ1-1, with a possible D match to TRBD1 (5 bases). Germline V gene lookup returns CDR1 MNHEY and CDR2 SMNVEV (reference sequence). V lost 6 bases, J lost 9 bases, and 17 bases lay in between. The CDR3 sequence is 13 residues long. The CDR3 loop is CASSIRGDLKAFF. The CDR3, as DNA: TGTGCCAGCAGCATAAGGGGCGATTTGAAAGCTTTCTTT.

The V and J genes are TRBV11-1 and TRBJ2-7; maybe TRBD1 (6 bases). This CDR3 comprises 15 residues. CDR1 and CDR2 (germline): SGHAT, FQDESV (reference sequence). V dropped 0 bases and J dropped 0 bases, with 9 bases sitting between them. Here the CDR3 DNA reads TGTGCCAGCAGCTTAGCCTGGGACACCTCCTACGAGCAGTACTTC. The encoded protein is CASSLAWDTSYEQYF.

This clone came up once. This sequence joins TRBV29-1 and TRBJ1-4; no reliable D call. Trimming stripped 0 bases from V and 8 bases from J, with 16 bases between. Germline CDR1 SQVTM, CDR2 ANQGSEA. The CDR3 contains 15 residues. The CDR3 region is CSVEEPTSMEEKLFF. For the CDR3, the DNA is TGCAGCGTTGAAGAGCCCACCTCGATGGAGGAAAAACTGTTTTTT.

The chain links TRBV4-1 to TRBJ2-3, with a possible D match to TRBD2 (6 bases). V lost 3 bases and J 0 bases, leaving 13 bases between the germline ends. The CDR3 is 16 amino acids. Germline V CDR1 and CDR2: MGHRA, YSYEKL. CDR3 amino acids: CASSQRDPSSTDTQYF. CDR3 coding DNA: TGCGCCAGCAGCCAGCGGGACCCATCTAGCACAGATACGCAGTATTTT.

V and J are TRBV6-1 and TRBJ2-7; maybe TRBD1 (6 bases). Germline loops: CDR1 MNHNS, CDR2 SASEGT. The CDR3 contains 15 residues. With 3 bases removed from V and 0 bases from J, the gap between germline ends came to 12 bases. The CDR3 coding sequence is TGTGCCAGCAGTGATTTCACAGGGCTCTCCTACGAGCAGTACTTC. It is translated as CASSDFTGLSYEQYF.

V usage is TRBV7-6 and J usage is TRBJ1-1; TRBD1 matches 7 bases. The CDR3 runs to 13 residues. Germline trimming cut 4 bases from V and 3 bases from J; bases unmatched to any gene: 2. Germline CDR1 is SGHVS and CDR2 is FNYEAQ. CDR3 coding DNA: TGTGCCAGCAGCTCCGACAGGGACACTGAAGCTTTCTTT. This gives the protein CASSSDRDTEAFF.

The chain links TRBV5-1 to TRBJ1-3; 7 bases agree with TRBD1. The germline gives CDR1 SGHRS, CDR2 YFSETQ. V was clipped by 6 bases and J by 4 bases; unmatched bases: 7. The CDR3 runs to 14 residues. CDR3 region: CASTQQGSGNTIYF. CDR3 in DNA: TGCGCCAGCACCCAACAGGGGAGCGGAAACACCATATATTTT.

The CDR3 sequence is CASSSQGNSNQPQHF. In DNA form, the CDR3 reads TGTGCCAGCAGCTCACAGGGGAATAGCAATCAGCCCCAGCATTTT. The chain uses TRBV5-6 and TRBJ1-5; 7 bases map to TRBD1. This CDR3 contains 15 residues. V gave up 3 bases and J gave up 0 bases; unmatched junction bases: 3. Germline CDR1 reads SGHDT; CDR2 reads YYEEEE.

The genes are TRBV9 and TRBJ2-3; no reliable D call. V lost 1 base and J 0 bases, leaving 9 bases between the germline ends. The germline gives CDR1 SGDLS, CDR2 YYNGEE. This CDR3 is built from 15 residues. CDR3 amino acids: CASSVMSSSTDTQYF. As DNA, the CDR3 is TGTGCCAGCAGCGTAATGTCTTCTAGCACAGATACGCAGTATTTT.

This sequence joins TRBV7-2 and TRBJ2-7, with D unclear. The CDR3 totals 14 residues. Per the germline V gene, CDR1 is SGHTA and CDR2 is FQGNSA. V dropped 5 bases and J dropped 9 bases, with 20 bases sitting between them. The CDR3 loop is CASSIRLPLLRQYF. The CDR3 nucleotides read TGTGCCAGCAGCATCAGACTTCCCCTACTCAGGCAGTACTTC.

The CDR3 DNA reads TGCGCCAGCAGTGCGGGGGGTGATCAGCCCCAGCATTTT. Translated, it gives CASSAGGDQPQHF. The chain has TRBV5-1 and TRBJ1-5; TRBD1 might be the D (5 bases). The CDR3 consists of 13 residues. The germline V and J ends were trimmed by 5 bases and 5 bases, with 11 bases remaining between them. Per the germline V gene, CDR1 is SGHRS and CDR2 is YFSETQ.

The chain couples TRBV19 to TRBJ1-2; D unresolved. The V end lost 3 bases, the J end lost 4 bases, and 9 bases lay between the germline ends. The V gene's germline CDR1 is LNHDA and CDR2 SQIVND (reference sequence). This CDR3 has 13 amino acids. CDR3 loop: CASSIIGSYGYTF. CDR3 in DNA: TGTGCCAGTAGTATTATAGGGAGCTATGGCTACACCTTC.

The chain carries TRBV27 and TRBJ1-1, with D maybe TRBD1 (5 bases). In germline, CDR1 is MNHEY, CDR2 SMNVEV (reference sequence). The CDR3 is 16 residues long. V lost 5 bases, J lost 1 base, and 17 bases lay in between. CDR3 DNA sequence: TGTGCCAGCAGTACCCTCCTGAGACAGAAGAACACTGAAGCTTTCTTT. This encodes CASSTLLRQKNTEAFF.

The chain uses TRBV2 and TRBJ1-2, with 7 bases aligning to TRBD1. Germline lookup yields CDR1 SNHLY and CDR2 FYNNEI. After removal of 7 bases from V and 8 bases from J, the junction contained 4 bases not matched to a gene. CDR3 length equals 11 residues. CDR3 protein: CASNRGEGYTF. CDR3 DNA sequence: TGTGCCAGCAACAGGGGTGAAGGCTACACCTTC.

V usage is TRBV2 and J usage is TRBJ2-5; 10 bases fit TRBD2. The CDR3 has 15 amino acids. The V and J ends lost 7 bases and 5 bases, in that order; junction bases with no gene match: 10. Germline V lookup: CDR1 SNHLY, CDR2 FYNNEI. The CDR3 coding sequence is TGTGCCAGCAACCGAGCGGGAGGGCGGGGGGAGACCCAGTACTTC. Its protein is CASNRAGGRGETQYF.

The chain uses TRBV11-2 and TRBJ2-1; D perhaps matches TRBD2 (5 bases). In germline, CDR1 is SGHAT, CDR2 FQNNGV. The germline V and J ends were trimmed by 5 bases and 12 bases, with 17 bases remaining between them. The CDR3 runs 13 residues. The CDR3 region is CASSTLLEVAQFF. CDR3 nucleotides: TGTGCCAGCAGCACTTTGCTGGAGGTGGCGCAGTTCTTC.